Shown below are 12 T cell receptor beta chains from a single sample sequenced in a study of cytomegalovirus exposure and HLA in healthy donors. The PCR employed 60 Vbeta primers together with 13 Jbeta primers. The table came from immunoSEQ multiplex PCR; TCRdb's copy has only in-frame clones and leaves some out. This sample has 150,000 to 180,000 clones, with 65% to 90% found just once. What was sequenced was PBMCs. These receptors all stem from a woman aged 45-59 years in good health and CMV-seropositive.

Here the CDR3 reads CASSLRDRGYGYTF. In DNA form, the CDR3 reads TGTGCCAGCAGTTTACGTGACAGGGGCTATGGCTACACCTTC. The chain employs TRBV27 and TRBJ1-2; 8 bases match TRBD1. Trimming removed 2 bases from V and 4 bases from J; junction bases left unmatched: 3. CDR1 is MNHEY and CDR2 is SMNVEV in the germline V gene (reference sequence). The CDR3 totals 14 residues.

CDR3: CASSGSENSPLHF. The CDR3 DNA is TGTGCCAGCAGCGGATCGGAGAATTCACCCCTCCACTTT. The chain combines TRBV2 with TRBJ1-6, with D unclear. The CDR3 spans 13 residues. Trimming took 6 bases from V and 7 from J, leaving 10 bases between them. Germline lookup yields CDR1 SNHLY and CDR2 FYNNEI. The full variable domain, with the rest looked up from reference TRBV2 and TRBJ1-6, is EPEVTQTPSHQVTQMGQEVILRCVPISNHLYFYWYRQILGQKVEFLVSFYNNEISEKSEIFDDQFSVERPDGSNFTLKIRSTKLEDSAMYFCASSGSENSPLHFGNGTRLTVT.

The chain uses TRBV6-5 and TRBJ1-1, with D unresolved. The CDR3 contains 12 residues. V was pared by 5 bases and J by 2 bases, with 6 bases between. The germline CDR1 and CDR2 sequences are MNHEY and SVGAGI. The CDR3 protein is CASSASNTEAFF. The CDR3 DNA reads TGTGCCAGCAGTGCGTCTAACACTGAAGCTTTCTTT.

The chain links TRBV27 to TRBJ2-4; 10 bases map to TRBD1. CDR1 and CDR2 (germline): MNHEY, SMNVEV (reference sequence). The trim removed 3 bases at V and 4 bases at J, leaving 18 bases unmatched. CDR3 length equals 20 residues. The CDR3 spells CASSLASGTGEESLKNIQYF. The CDR3 DNA reads as TGTGCCAGCAGTTTGGCATCCGGGACAGGGGAGGAGAGCTTGAAAAACATTCAGTACTTC.

The J gene is TRBJ2-3, the V gene TRBV5-1; 7 bases match TRBD1. CDR1 and CDR2 from the germline V gene are SGHRS and YFSETQ. The length of the CDR3 is 13 residues. The V segment lost 8 bases and the J segment 1 base; nucleotides outside the gene matches: 4. The CDR3 DNA sequence: TGCGCCAGGACAGGGCCCCGCACAGATACGCAGTATTTT. Translated: CARTGPRTDTQYF.

The genes are TRBV5-1 and TRBJ1-1; 7 bases fit TRBD1. Germline-derived CDR1 and CDR2 are SGHRS and YFSETQ. V lost 6 bases, J lost 5 bases, and 7 bases stayed unmatched. CDR3 size: 13 residues. The chain's CDR3 is CASTQGVKTEAFF. The CDR3 nucleotides read TGCGCCAGCACGCAGGGGGTAAAAACTGAAGCTTTCTTT.

CDR3 DNA sequence: TGTGCCAGCAGCTTTGGGGGGGCCTACGAGCAGTACTTC. It specifies CASSFGGAYEQYF. The rearrangement uses TRBV5-4 and TRBJ2-7; 7 positions agree with TRBD2. V dropped 2 bases and J dropped 2; count of bases not matched to a gene: 1. The CDR3 is made up of 13 amino acids. Germline-derived CDR1 and CDR2 are SGHNT and YYREEE (reference sequence).

The gene calls are TRBV4-3 and TRBJ2-3; tentatively, D is TRBD2 (7 bases). Deletions cut 1 base from V and 0 bases from J, with 11 bases between. The CDR3 length is 16 residues. Germline CDR1 reads LGHNA; CDR2 reads YSLEER. This CDR3 reads CASSQAAGASTDTQYF. The CDR3 DNA is TGCGCCAGCAGCCAAGCCGCGGGGGCAAGCACAGATACGCAGTATTTT.

The V and J genes are TRBV7-2 and TRBJ2-7; 10 bases are shared with TRBD1. The CDR3 loop spans 15 amino acids. The germline gives CDR1 SGHTA, CDR2 FQGNSA. J lost 0 bases, V lost 5 bases, and 4 bases had no gene match. The CDR3 DNA reads TGTGCCAGCAGCGGGGGGACAGGGGCCTCCTACGAGCAGTACTTC. Translated: CASSGGTGASYEQYF.

This rearrangement joins TRBV5-6 to TRBJ1-1, with D tentatively TRBD1 (5 bases). This CDR3 has 16 residues. In germline, CDR1 is SGHDT, CDR2 YYEEEE. V was trimmed by 8 bases and J by 11 bases, leaving 31 bases between them. As DNA, the CDR3 is TGTGCCAGGCCTTCTTTGAGAGCGGGGCTAAGACCGGGGGCTTTCTTT. Translated, it gives CARPSLRAGLRPGAFF.

This chain joins TRBV9 and TRBJ2-2; possibly TRBD1 for D (5 bases). Per the germline V gene, CDR1 is SGDLS and CDR2 is YYNGEE. Trimming left V 0 bases short and J 6 bases short, with 9 bases between. The CDR3 is 14 residues long. The CDR3 DNA reads as TGTGCCAGCAGCGTAGATAGGGGTCCCGGGGAGCTGTTTTTT. Its protein is CASSVDRGPGELFF.

This chain joins TRBV6-1 and TRBJ2-7; 11 bases fit TRBD2. The V segment lost 5 bases and the J segment 5 bases; nucleotides outside the gene matches: 8. Germline V gene data show CDR1 as MNHNS and CDR2 as SASEGT. This CDR3 has 15 amino acids. The CDR3 sequence is CASSSGLAGVHEQYF. As DNA, the CDR3 is TGTGCCAGCAGTTCCGGACTAGCGGGTGTCCACGAGCAGTACTTC.